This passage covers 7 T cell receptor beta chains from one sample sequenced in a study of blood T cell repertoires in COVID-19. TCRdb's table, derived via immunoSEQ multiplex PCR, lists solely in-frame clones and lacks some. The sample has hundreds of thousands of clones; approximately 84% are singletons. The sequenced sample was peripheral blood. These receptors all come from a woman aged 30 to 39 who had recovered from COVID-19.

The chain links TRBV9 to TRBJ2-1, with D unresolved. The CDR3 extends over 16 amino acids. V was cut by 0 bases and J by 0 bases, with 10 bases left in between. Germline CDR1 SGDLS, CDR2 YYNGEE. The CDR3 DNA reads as TGTGCCAGCAGCGTAGTTGTGGCTGACTCCTACAATGAGCAGTTCTTC. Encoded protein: CASSVVVADSYNEQFF.

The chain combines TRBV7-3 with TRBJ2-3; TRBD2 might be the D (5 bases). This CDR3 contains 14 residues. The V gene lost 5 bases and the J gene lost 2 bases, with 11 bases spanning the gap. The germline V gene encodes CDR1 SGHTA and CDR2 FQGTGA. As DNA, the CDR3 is TGTGCCAGCAGCCAAAGCGGATTCACAGATACGCAGTATTTT. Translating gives CASSQSGFTDTQYF.

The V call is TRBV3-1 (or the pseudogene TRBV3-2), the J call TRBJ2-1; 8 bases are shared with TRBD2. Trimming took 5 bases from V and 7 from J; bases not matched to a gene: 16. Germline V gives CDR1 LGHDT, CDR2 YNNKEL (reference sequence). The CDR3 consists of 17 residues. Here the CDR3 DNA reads TGTGCCAGCAGCTTAGCTCCCGGGACTAGTCTCGCTAATGAGCAGTTCTTC. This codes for CASSLAPGTSLANEQFF.

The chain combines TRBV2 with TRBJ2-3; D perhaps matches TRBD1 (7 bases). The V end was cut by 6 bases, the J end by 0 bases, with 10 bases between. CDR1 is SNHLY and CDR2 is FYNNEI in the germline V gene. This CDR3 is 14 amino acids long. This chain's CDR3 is CASRTGTSTDTQYF. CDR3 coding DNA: TGTGCCAGCAGGACAGGGACTAGCACAGATACGCAGTATTTT.

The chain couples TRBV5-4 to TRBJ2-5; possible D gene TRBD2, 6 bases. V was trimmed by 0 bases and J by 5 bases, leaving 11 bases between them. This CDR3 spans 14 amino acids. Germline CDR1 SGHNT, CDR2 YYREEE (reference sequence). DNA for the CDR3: TGTGCCAGCAGCTTGGTATCAGGAGGGGAGACCCAGTACTTC. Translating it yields CASSLVSGGETQYF.

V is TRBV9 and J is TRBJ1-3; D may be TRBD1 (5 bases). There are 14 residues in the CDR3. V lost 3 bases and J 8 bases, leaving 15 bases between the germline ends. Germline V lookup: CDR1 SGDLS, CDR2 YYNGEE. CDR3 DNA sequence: TGTGCCAGCAGCGCCCGACCAGGGAAGGACACCATATATTTT. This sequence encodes CASSARPGKDTIYF.

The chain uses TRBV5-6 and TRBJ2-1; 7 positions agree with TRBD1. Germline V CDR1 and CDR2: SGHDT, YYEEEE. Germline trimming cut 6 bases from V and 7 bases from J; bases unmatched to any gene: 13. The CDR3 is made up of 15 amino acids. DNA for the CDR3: TGTGCCAGCATCCCTACAGGGGATGTACGGAATGAGCAGTTCTTC. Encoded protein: CASIPTGDVRNEQFF.